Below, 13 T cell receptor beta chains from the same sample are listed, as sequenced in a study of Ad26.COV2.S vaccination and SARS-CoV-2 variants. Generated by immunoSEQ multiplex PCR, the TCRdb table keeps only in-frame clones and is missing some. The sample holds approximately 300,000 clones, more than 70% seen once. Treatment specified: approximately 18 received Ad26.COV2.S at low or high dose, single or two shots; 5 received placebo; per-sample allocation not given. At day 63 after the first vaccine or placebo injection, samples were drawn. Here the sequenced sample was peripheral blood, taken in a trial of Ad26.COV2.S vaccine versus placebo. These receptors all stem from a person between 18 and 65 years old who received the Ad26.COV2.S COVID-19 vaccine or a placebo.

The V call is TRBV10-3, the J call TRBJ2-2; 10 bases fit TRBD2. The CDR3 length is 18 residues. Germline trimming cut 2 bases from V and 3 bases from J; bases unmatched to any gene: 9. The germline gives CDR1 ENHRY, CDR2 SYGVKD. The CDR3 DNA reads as TGTGCCATCAGTGAGCCCCCTGGTCTAGCGGGGGACACCGGGGAGCTGTTTTTT. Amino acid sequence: CAISEPPGLAGDTGELFF.

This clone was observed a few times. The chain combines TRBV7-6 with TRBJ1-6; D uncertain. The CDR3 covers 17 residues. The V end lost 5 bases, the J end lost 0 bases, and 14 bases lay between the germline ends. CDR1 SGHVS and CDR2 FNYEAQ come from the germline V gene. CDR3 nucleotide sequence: TGTGCCAGCAGCCAAGGACTCCTGAGCTCCTATAATTCACCCCTCCACTTT. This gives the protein CASSQGLLSSYNSPLHF.

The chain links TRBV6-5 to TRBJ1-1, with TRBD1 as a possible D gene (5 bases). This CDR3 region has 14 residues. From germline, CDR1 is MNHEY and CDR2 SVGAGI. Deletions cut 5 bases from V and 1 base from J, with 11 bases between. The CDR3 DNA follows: TGTGCCAGCAGTAGGGACCCTCGGAACACTGAAGCTTTCTTT. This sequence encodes CASSRDPRNTEAFF.

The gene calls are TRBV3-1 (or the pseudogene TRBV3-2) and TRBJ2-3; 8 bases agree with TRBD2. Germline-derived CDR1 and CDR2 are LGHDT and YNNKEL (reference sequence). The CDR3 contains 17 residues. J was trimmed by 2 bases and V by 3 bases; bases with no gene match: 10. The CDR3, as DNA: TGTGCCAGCAGCCACCCCTGGCGAGCGGGGGCCACAGATACGCAGTATTTT. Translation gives CASSHPWRAGATDTQYF.

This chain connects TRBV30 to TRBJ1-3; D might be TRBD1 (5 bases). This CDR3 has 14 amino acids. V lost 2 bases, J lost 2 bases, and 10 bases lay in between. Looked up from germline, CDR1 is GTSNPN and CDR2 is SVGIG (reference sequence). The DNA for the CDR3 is TGTGCCTGGAGTTCCCAGGGACCTGGAAACACCATATATTTT. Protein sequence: CAWSSQGPGNTIYF.

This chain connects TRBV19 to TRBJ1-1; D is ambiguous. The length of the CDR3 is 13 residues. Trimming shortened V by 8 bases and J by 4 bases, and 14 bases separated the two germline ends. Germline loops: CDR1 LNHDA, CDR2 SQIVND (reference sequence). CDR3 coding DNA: TGTGCCAGTGGGGTTGCAGGATCCACTGAAGCTTTCTTT. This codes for CASGVAGSTEAFF.

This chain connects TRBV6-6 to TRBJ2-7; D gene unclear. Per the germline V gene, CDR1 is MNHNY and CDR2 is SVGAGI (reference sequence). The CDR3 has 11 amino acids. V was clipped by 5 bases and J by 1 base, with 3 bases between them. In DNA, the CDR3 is TGTGCCAGCAGTATGTCCTACGAGCAGTACTTC. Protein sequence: CASSMSYEQYF.

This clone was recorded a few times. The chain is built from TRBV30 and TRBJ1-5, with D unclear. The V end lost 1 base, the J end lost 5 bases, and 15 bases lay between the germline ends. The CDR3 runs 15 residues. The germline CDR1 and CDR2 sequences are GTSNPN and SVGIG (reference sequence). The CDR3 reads CAWSGPYQKDQPQHF. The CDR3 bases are TGTGCCTGGAGTGGACCTTACCAAAAGGATCAGCCCCAGCATTTT. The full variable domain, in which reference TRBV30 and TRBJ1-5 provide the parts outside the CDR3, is SQTIHQWPATLVQPVGSPLSLECTVEGTSNPNLYWYRQAAGRGLQLLFYSVGIGQISSEVPQNLSASRPQDRQFILSSKKLLLSDSGFYLCAWSGPYQKDQPQHFGDGTRLSIL.

The CDR3, as DNA: TGTGCCAGCAGTCTTAGCGGGGGCACAGATACGCAGTATTTT. It specifies CASSLSGGTDTQYF. The V gene is TRBV3-1 (or the pseudogene TRBV3-2), the J gene TRBJ2-3; 8 bases are shared with TRBD2. V was pared by 6 bases and J by 1 base, with 3 bases of the junction left unmatched. The CDR3 is 14 amino acids. The germline CDR1 and CDR2 sequences are LGHDT and YNNKEL (reference sequence).

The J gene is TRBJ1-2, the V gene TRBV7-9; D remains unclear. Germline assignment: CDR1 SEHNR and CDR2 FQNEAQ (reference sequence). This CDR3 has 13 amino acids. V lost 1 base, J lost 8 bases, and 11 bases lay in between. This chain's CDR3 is CASSLGVAGGYTF. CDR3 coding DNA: TGTGCCAGCAGCTTAGGCGTCGCGGGAGGCTACACCTTC.

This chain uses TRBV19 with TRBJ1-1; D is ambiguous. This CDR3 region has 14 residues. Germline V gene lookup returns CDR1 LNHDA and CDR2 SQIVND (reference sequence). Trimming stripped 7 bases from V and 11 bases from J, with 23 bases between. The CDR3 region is CASTPEVGLSRAFF. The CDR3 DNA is TGTGCCAGTACCCCCGAAGTCGGACTCTCGAGGGCTTTCTTT. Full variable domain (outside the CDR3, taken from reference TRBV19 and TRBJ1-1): DGGITQSPKYLFRKEGQNVTLSCEQNLNHDAMYWYRQDPGQGLRLIYYSQIVNDFQKGDIAEGYSVSREKKESFPLTVTSAQKNPTAFYLCASTPEVGLSRAFFGQGTRLTVV.

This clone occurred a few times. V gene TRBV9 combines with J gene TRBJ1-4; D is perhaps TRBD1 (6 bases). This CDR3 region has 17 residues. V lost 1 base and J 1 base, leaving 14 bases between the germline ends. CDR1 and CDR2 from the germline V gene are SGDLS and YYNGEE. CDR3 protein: CASSVLGGEGTNEKLFF. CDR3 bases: TGTGCCAGCAGCGTACTAGGGGGAGAGGGAACTAATGAAAAACTGTTTTTT.

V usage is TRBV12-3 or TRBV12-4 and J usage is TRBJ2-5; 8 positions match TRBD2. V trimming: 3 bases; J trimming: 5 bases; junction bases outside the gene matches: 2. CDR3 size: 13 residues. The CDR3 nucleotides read TGTGCCAGCAGTTTCGGACTAGCTGAGACCCAGTACTTC. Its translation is CASSFGLAETQYF.